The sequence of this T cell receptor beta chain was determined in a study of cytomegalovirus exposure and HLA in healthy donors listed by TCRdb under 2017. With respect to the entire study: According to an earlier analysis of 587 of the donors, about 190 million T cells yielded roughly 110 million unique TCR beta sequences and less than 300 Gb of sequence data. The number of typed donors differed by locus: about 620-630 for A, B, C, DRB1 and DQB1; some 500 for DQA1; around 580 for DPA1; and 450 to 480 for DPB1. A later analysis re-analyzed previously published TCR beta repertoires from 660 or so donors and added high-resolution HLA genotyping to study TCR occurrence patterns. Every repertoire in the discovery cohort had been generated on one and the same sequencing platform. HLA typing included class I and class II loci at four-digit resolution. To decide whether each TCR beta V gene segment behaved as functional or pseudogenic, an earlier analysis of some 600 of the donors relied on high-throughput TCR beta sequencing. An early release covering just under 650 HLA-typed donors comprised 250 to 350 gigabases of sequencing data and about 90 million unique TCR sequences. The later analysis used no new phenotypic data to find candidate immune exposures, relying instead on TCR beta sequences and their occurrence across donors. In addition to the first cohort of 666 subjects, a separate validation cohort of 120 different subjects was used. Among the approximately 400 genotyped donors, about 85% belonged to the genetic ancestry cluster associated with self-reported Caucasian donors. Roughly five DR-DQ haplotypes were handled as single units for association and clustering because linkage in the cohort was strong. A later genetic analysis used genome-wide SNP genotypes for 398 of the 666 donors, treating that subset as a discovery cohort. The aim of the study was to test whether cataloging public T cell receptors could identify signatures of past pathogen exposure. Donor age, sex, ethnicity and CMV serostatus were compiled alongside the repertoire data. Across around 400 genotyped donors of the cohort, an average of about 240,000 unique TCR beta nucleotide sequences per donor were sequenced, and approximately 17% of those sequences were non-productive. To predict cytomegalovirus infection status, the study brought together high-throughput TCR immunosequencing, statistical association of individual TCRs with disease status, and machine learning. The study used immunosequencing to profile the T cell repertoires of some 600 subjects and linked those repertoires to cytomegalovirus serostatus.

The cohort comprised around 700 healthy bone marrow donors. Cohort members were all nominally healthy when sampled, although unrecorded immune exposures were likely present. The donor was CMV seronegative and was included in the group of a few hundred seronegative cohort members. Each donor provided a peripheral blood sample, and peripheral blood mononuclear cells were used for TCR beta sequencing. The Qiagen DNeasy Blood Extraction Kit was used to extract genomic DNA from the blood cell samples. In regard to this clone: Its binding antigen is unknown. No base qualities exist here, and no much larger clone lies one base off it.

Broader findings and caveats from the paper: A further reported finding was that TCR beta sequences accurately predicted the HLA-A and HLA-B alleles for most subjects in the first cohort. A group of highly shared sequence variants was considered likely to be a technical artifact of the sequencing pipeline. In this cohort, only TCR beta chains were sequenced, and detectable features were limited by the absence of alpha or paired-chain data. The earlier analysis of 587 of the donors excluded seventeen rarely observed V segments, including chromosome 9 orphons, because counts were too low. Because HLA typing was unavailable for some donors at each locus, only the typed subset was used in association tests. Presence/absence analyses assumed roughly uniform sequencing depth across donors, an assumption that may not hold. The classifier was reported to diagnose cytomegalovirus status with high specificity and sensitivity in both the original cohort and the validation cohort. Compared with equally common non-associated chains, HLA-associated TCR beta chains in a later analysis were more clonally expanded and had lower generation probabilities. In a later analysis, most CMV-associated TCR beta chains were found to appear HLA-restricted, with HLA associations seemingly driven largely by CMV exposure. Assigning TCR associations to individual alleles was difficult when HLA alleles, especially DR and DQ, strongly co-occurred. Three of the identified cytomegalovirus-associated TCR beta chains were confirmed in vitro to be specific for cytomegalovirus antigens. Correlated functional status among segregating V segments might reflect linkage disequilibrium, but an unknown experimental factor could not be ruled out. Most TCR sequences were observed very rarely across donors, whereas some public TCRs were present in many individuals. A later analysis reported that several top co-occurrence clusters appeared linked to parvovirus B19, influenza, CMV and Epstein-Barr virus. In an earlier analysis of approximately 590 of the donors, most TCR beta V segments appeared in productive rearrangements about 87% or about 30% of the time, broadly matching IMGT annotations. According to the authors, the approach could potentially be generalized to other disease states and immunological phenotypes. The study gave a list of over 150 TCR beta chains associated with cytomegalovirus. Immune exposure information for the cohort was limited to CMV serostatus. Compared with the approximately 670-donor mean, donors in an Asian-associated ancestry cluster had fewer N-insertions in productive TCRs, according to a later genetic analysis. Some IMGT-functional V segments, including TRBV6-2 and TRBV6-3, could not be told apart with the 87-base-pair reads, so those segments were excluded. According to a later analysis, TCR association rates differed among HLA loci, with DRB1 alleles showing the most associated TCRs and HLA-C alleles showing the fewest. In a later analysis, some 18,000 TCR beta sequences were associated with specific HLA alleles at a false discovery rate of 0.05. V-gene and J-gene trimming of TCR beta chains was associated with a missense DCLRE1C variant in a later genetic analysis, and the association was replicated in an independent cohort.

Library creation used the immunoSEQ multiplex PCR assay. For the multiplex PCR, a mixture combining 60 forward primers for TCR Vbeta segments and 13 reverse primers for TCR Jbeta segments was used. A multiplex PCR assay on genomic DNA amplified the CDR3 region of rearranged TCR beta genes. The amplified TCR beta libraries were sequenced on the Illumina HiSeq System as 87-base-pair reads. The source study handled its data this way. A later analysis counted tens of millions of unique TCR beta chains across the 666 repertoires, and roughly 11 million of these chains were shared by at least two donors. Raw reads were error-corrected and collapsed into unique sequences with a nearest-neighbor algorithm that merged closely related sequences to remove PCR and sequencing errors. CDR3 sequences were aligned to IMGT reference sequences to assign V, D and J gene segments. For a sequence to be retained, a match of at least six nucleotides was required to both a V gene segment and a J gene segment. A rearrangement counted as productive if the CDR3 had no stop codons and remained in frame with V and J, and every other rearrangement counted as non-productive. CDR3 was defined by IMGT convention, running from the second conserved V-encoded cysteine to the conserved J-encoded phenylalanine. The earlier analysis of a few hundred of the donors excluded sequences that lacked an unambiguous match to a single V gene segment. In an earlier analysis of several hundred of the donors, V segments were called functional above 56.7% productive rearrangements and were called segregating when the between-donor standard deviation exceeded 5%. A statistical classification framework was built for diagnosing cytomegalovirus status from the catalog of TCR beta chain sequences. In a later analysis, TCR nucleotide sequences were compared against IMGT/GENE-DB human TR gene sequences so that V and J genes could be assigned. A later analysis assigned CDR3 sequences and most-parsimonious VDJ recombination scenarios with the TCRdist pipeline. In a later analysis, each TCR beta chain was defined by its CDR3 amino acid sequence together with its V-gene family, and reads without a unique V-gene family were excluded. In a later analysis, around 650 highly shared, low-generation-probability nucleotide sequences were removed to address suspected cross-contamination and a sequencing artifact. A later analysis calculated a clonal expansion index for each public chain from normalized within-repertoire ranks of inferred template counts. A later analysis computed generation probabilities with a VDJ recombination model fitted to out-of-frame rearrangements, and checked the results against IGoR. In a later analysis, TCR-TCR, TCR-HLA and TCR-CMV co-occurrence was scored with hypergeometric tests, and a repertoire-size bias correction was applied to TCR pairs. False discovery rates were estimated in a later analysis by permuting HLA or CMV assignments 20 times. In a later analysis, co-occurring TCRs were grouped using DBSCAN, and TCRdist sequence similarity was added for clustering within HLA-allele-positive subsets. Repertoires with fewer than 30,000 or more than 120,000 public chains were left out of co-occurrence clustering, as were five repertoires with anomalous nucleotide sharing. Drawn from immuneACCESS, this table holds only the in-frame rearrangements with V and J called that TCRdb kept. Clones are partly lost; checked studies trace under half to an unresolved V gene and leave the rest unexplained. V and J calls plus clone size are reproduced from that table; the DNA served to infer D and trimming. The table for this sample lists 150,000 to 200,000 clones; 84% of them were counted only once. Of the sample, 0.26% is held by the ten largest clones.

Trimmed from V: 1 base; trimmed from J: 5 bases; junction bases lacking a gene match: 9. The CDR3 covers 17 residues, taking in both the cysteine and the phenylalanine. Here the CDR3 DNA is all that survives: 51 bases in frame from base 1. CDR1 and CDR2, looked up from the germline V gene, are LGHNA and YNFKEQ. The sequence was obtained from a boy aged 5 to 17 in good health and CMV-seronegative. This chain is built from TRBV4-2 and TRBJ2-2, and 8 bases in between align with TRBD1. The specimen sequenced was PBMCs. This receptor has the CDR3 CASSQVKRTGTTGELFF. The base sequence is TGTGCCAGCAGCCAAGTAAAGAGGACAGGGACGACCGGGGAGCTGTTTTTT.